What follows are 21 T cell receptor beta chains derived from one specimen sequenced in a study of T cell responses to AZD1222 COVID-19 vaccine. Libraries were prepared by immunoSEQ multiplex PCR; TCRdb keeps only in-frame clonotypes and omits some of them. This table has 150,000 or so clones, under 95% appearing once. Sample: peripheral blood, taken on day 0 of AZD1222 vaccination. Source of these receptors: an adult in good health.

CDR3 in amino acids: CASSRDRGETQYF. The CDR3 DNA sequence: TGTGCCAGCAGCCGGGACAGAGGAGAGACCCAGTACTTC. This chain uses TRBV14 with TRBJ2-5; 7 nucleotides line up with TRBD1. Per germline, CDR1 SGHDN and CDR2 FVKESK. This CDR3 is built from 13 residues. The V segment lost 4 bases and the J segment 4 bases; nucleotides outside the gene matches: 3.

V usage is TRBV4-1 and J usage is TRBJ2-5, with 10 bases fitting TRBD1. V shed 0 bases, J shed 5 bases, and the junction held 3 bases outside the gene matches. This CDR3 spans 15 amino acids. Per germline, CDR1 MGHRA and CDR2 YSYEKL. The CDR3 region has the DNA TGCGCCAGCAGCCAAGATCCGGGACAGGGGGAGACCCAGTACTTC. Residues: CASSQDPGQGETQYF.

The V and J genes are TRBV12-3 or TRBV12-4 and TRBJ1-1, with a tentative D call TRBD1 (5 bases). Deletions cut 6 bases from V and 4 bases from J, with 12 bases between. The CDR3 sequence is 13 residues long. The CDR3 loop reads CASRSQGFTEAFF. The CDR3 DNA reads as TGTGCCAGCAGGTCTCAGGGTTTCACTGAAGCTTTCTTT.

This chain joins TRBV9 and TRBJ2-1; D is possibly TRBD1 (5 bases). This CDR3 has 12 residues. CDR1 is SGDLS and CDR2 is YYNGEE in the germline V gene. The germline V and J ends were trimmed by 3 bases and 10 bases, with 11 bases remaining between them. The CDR3 here is CASSGPPGEQFF. The CDR3 region has the DNA TGTGCCAGCAGCGGACCCCCAGGGGAGCAGTTCTTC.

This clone was counted a few times. J is TRBJ2-7 and V is TRBV12-5; D possibly corresponds to TRBD1 (5 bases). The CDR3 covers 17 residues. The germline V and J ends were trimmed by 3 bases and 6 bases, with 24 bases remaining between them. Germline CDR1 LGHNT, CDR2 FRNRAP. As DNA, the CDR3 is TGTGCTAGTGGTTTAGGAAGGCCAGGGAAGTTCGTTGGCGAGCAGTACTTC. Translating it yields CASGLGRPGKFVGEQYF.

This rearrangement joins TRBV3-1 (or the pseudogene TRBV3-2) to TRBJ1-4, with a weak D call TRBD1 (5 bases). V shed 9 bases and J shed 3 bases, with 14 bases lying between them. The germline gives CDR1 LGHDT, CDR2 YNNKEL (reference sequence). The CDR3 totals 14 residues. The CDR3 DNA is TGTGCCAGAACCGCAGGGAGACCTAATGAAAAACTGTTTTTT. Protein product: CARTAGRPNEKLFF.

The chain carries TRBV9 and TRBJ1-4; no reliable D call. The CDR3 extends over 15 amino acids. V gave up 4 bases and J gave up 8 bases, with 18 bases separating them. Germline CDR1 SGDLS, CDR2 YYNGEE. This chain's CDR3 is CASSPSTPAGEKLFF. In nucleotides, the CDR3 is TGTGCCAGCAGCCCCTCGACACCCGCGGGAGAAAAACTGTTTTTT.

The chain joins TRBV12-3 or TRBV12-4 to TRBJ1-1, with TRBD1 as a possible D gene (5 bases). The V and J ends lost 5 bases and 4 bases respectively, with 8 bases between them. This CDR3 is 12 amino acids long. The CDR3 nucleotides are TGTGCCAGCAGTCAGGGTGCCACTGAAGCTTTCTTT. Translated: CASSQGATEAFF.

In its sample, this clone was seen a few times. The chain employs TRBV27 and TRBJ1-6, with unresolved D. The CDR3 has 12 amino acids. The ends were cut back, 3 bases at V and 13 bases at J, with 10 bases in the middle. Germline loops: CDR1 MNHEY, CDR2 SMNVEV (reference sequence). The CDR3 loop reads CASSFSLGPLHF. In nucleotides, the CDR3 is TGTGCCAGCAGTTTTTCGCTTGGGCCCCTCCACTTT.

The gene calls are TRBV6-5 and TRBJ1-2; D unclear. Germline V CDR1 and CDR2: MNHEY, SVGAGI. The CDR3 totals 12 residues. Trimming cost V 8 bases and J 0 bases, with 7 bases left between them. CDR3 bases: TGTGCCAGCGGGAGGGCTAACTATGGCTACACCTTC. Protein product: CASGRANYGYTF.

This rearrangement joins TRBV29-1 to TRBJ1-5; D is perhaps TRBD1 (5 bases). The CDR3 is 10 residues long. From germline, CDR1 is SQVTM and CDR2 ANQGSEA. Trimming pared 4 bases from V and 9 bases from J, leaving 7 bases between. The CDR3 DNA reads as TGCAGCGTTGGGGGGACGCCCCAGCATTTT. Its protein product is CSVGGTPQHF.

The chain has TRBV10-2 and TRBJ1-5; D ambiguous. CDR3 length: 13 amino acids. CDR1 is WSHSY and CDR2 is SAAADI in the germline V gene. With 5 bases removed from V and 7 bases from J, the gap between germline ends came to 12 bases. The CDR3 here is CASSIHDLQPQHF. The DNA of the CDR3 is TGCGCCAGCAGTATCCACGACCTACAGCCCCAGCATTTT.

The V and J genes are TRBV7-3 and TRBJ1-1, with D possibly TRBD1 on 5 matching bases. Germline CDR1 and CDR2: SGHTA and FQGTGA. The germline V and J ends were trimmed by 2 bases and 1 base, with 8 bases remaining between them. The CDR3 has 14 amino acids. In DNA form, the CDR3 reads TGTGCCAGCAGCTTAGGGGGACCGAACACTGAAGCTTTCTTT. Protein: CASSLGGPNTEAFF.

V usage is TRBV7-2 and J usage is TRBJ1-1, with a weak D call TRBD1 (6 bases). Germline V gene sequence: CDR1 SGHTA, CDR2 FQGNSA. V lost 5 bases, J lost 8 bases, and 12 bases lay in between. The CDR3 runs 12 residues. The DNA for the CDR3 is TGTGCCAGCAGCCCGAGGGGGGACGAAGCTTTCTTT. As protein: CASSPRGDEAFF.

V usage is TRBV5-5 and J usage is TRBJ1-2; unclear D gene. The CDR3 is 13 amino acids. With 4 bases removed from V and 2 bases from J, the gap between germline ends came to 9 bases. CDR1 SGHKS and CDR2 YYEKEE come from the germline V gene (reference sequence). The CDR3, as DNA: TGTGCCAGCAGCGAGGACTTGAACTATGGCTACACCTTC. Residues: CASSEDLNYGYTF.

The V and J genes are TRBV2 and TRBJ1-3; 7 bases are shared with TRBD1. The CDR3 spans 18 residues. Per the germline V gene, CDR1 is SNHLY and CDR2 is FYNNEI. The J segment lost 0 bases and the V segment lost 6 bases, leaving 14 bases of the junction unmatched. The CDR3 loop is CASRARPGQLSSGNTIYF. CDR3 coding DNA: TGTGCCAGCAGGGCCCGCCCGGGACAGTTGAGCTCTGGAAACACCATATATTTT.

The chain uses TRBV24-1 and TRBJ1-5, with D unresolved. The germline V gene has CDR1 KGHDR and CDR2 SFDVKD. V lost 5 bases and J 6 bases, leaving 10 bases between the germline ends. This CDR3 region has 13 residues. CDR3 region: CATSGAAGQPQHF. In nucleotides, the CDR3 is TGTGCCACCAGTGGGGCCGCGGGTCAGCCCCAGCATTTT.

The chain combines TRBV12-3 or TRBV12-4 with TRBJ1-2; D is unresolved. CDR3 length: 12 amino acids. Trimming stripped 6 bases from V and 4 bases from J, with 9 bases between. This CDR3 reads CASSPWTYGYTF. In DNA form, the CDR3 reads TGTGCCAGCAGCCCTTGGACCTATGGCTACACCTTC.

The rearrangement uses TRBV19 and TRBJ1-4; D is perhaps TRBD1 (6 bases). Germline V gives CDR1 LNHDA, CDR2 SQIVND (reference sequence). The V and J ends lost 6 bases and 8 bases respectively, with 16 bases between them. This CDR3 has 14 amino acids. This chain's CDR3 is CASRGVGGSEKLFF. Here the CDR3 DNA reads TGTGCCAGTAGAGGGGTAGGGGGAAGCGAAAAACTGTTTTTT.

The CDR3 sequence: CASTRNNEKLFF. In nucleotides, the CDR3 is TGTGCCAGTACCCGGAATAATGAAAAACTGTTTTTT. The V gene is TRBV19, the J gene TRBJ1-4, with D uncertain. Germline lookup yields CDR1 LNHDA and CDR2 SQIVND (reference sequence). V was trimmed by 7 bases and J by 4 bases, leaving 7 bases between them. The CDR3 has 12 amino acids. Looking up the rest from reference TRBV19 and TRBJ1-4 gives the full variable domain: DGGITQSPKYLFRKEGQNVTLSCEQNLNHDAMYWYRQDPGQGLRLIYYSQIVNDFQKGDIAEGYSVSREKKESFPLTVTSAQKNPTAFYLCASTRNNEKLFFGSGTQLSVL.

This clone was detected only a few times. CDR3 amino acids: CASSLIGGGTGELFF. The DNA of the CDR3 is TGCGCCAGCAGCTTGATAGGAGGCGGGACCGGGGAGCTGTTTTTT. The V gene is TRBV5-1, the J gene TRBJ2-2, with a possible D match to TRBD2 (5 bases). The CDR3 is made up of 15 amino acids. Trimming shortened V by 1 base and J by 5 bases, and 12 bases separated the two germline ends. CDR1 is SGHRS and CDR2 is YFSETQ in the germline V gene.